What follows are 19 T cell receptor beta chains derived from one specimen sequenced in a study of T cell repertoires in aging, cancer and after chemotherapy. TRB rearrangements spanning V, D and J were amplified using mixed TRB-A/B primers. MiXCR was run by TCRdb on the multiplex PCR reads, yielding one entry per CDR3 protein. The sample carries 1,400 or so distinct CDR3 sequences, about three fifths recorded once. The template was genomic DNA from peripheral blood, not RNA. The material sequenced was blood. These receptors came from a human donor with a blood cancer.

J is TRBJ2-5 and V is TRBV6-5; 8 bases align to TRBD2. Germline-derived CDR1 and CDR2 are MNHEY and SVGAGI. Trimming removed 0 bases from V and 6 bases from J; junction bases left unmatched: 12. The CDR3 covers 17 residues. The CDR3 DNA reads as TGTGCCAGCAGTTACTCGCGTTCTAGCGGGTACCCTAAGACCCAGTACTTC. Residues: CASSYSRSSGYPKTQYF.

The V and J genes are TRBV7-2 and TRBJ2-1, with D hard to call. The V gene's germline CDR1 is SGHTA and CDR2 FQGNSA. The CDR3 spans 11 residues. Trimming took off 3 bases at V and 11 bases at J, with 8 bases between the two ends. The CDR3 loop reads CASSFTDKQFF. The CDR3 DNA reads as TGTGCCAGCAGCTTCACGGATAAGCAGTTCTTC. The whole variable domain, filled in from reference TRBV7-2 and TRBJ2-1, reads GAGVSQSPSNKVTEKGKDVELRCDPISGHTALYWYRQSLGQGLEFLIYFQGNSAPDKSGLPSDRFSAERTGGSVSTLTIQRTQQEDSAVYLCASSFTDKQFFGPGTRLTVL.

This clonotype was found a few times. The chain uses TRBV6-2 or TRBV6-3 and TRBJ2-7; TRBD1 agrees at 8 bases. Trimming at V came to 11 bases and at J to 1 base, leaving 10 bases not matched to a gene. Germline V CDR1 and CDR2: MNHEY, SVGEGT. The CDR3 has 14 amino acids. The CDR3 loop is CAPQPGGASYEQYF. The DNA for the CDR3 is TGTGCCCCCCAACCAGGGGGCGCGTCCTACGAGCAGTACTTC.

About this clonotype: One base away lies a much larger clone, so this may be a sequencing read error. No conserved phenylalanine or tryptophan ends this CDR3, so it is likely a read error. The rearrangement links TRBV6-5 to TRBJ2-1; 7 nucleotides line up with TRBD1. Germline-derived CDR1 and CDR2 are MNHEY and SVGAGI. Germline trimming cut 7 bases from V and 6 bases from J; bases unmatched to any gene: 12. CDR3 length: 15 residues. DNA for the CDR3: TGTGCCAGCACCCTAGGGGGACAGCGTTTCAATGAGCAGTTCTTA. Encoded protein: CASTLGGQRFNEQFL.

The rearrangement links TRBV10-1 to TRBJ2-3, with a weak D call TRBD2 (6 bases). With 6 bases removed from V and 0 bases from J, the gap between germline ends came to 13 bases. CDR3 size: 15 residues. Germline V CDR1 and CDR2: WNHNN, SYGVQD (reference sequence). The CDR3 DNA follows: TGCGCCAGCAGGGACGGGACTGGCAGCACAGATACGCAGTATTTT. Protein sequence: CASRDGTGSTDTQYF.

This chain joins TRBV7-2 and TRBJ2-5; D gene uncertain. CDR3 length: 14 amino acids. Germline CDR1 reads SGHTA; CDR2 reads FQGNSA. The germline V and J ends were trimmed by 0 bases and 5 bases, with 10 bases remaining between them. The CDR3 spells CASSLALRTETQYF. CDR3 DNA sequence: TGTGCCAGCAGCTTAGCGTTAAGAACTGAGACCCAGTACTTC.

This clonotype appeared once. CDR3 sequence: CAITGLRTSGIYEQYF. Here the CDR3 DNA reads TGTGCCATCACCGGGTTGCGGACTAGCGGGATCTACGAGCAGTACTTC. The chain recombines TRBV10-3 with TRBJ2-7; 12 bases map to TRBD2. The CDR3 sequence is 16 residues long. Germline lookup yields CDR1 ENHRY and CDR2 SYGVKD. J was trimmed by 3 bases and V by 7 bases; bases with no gene match: 10.

This clonotype was detected only a few times. The chain couples TRBV10-3 to TRBJ2-7, with D possibly TRBD1 on 6 matching bases. The germline gives CDR1 ENHRY, CDR2 SYGVKD. V dropped 6 bases and J dropped 1 base, with 13 bases sitting between them. This CDR3 is 14 amino acids long. The CDR3 loop is CAISQDSSSYEQYF. As DNA, the CDR3 is TGTGCCATCAGCCAGGACAGTTCTTCCTACGAGCAGTACTTC.

V and J are TRBV6-5 and TRBJ1-2, with 8 bases aligning to TRBD1. Per the germline V gene, CDR1 is MNHEY and CDR2 is SVGAGI. The CDR3 runs 14 residues. J lost 2 bases, V lost 5 bases, and 4 bases had no gene match. This chain's CDR3 is CASSRQGRNYGYTF. The CDR3 coding sequence is TGTGCCAGCAGTAGACAGGGGAGAAACTATGGCTACACCTTC.

For this clonotype: A read error is likely, as this CDR3 ends without the conserved phenylalanine or tryptophan. The genes are TRBV6-1 and TRBJ1-6; no clear D. The CDR3 extends over 12 amino acids. Germline loops: CDR1 MNHNS, CDR2 SASEGT. Trimming removed 4 bases from V and 14 bases from J, with 12 bases in between. The CDR3: CASSAGPLALHL. The CDR3 region has the DNA TGTGCCAGCAGTGCAGGCCCTCTGGCCCTCCACTTG.

For the CDR3, the DNA is TGTGCCTGGAGTGGCGGAACCCGGAGATCGGGCTCCTACGAGCAGTACTTC. It yields the protein CAWSGGTRRSGSYEQYF. J is TRBJ2-7 and V is TRBV30, with no clear D. The CDR3 is 17 amino acids. Trimming stripped 1 base from V and 0 bases from J, with 19 bases between. In germline, CDR1 is GTSNPN, CDR2 SVGIG (reference sequence).

This clonotype was found once. This chain connects TRBV20-1 to TRBJ2-1; 10 bases match TRBD2. The CDR3 loop spans 16 amino acids. Germline V lookup: CDR1 DFQATT, CDR2 SNEGSKA (reference sequence). J was trimmed by 4 bases and V by 1 base; bases with no gene match: 7. CDR3 in amino acids: CSARAPLAGVYNEQFF. CDR3 coding DNA: TGCAGTGCTAGAGCCCCTCTAGCGGGGGTTTACAATGAGCAGTTCTTC.

CDR3 DNA sequence: TGTGCCAGCAGTTATCGGAAGGGGGCCTACGAGCAGTACTTC. It encodes CASSYRKGAYEQYF. The chain carries TRBV6-5 and TRBJ2-7; perhaps TRBD1 as D (6 bases). V lost 3 bases and J 2 bases, leaving 11 bases between the germline ends. CDR3 length: 14 amino acids. Germline V lookup: CDR1 MNHEY, CDR2 SVGAGI.

This clonotype was recorded a few times. The chain uses TRBV30 and TRBJ1-2; a possible D gene is TRBD1 (5 bases). In germline, CDR1 is GTSNPN, CDR2 SVGIG (reference sequence). Trimming pared 3 bases from V and 8 bases from J, leaving 16 bases between. CDR3 length equals 13 residues. The CDR3 DNA reads TGTGCCTGGAGATCCGGACAACGTGGAGGCTACACCTTC. It specifies CAWRSGQRGGYTF.

The CDR3 DNA follows: TGTGCCAGCAGTTACGTCCTCTTCACAGATACGCAGTATTTT. It encodes CASSYVLFTDTQYF. This chain connects TRBV6-2 or TRBV6-3 to TRBJ2-3; D not resolved. CDR3 size: 14 residues. Germline CDR1 and CDR2: MNHEY and SVGEGT. V gave up 2 bases and J gave up 2 bases, with 8 bases separating them.

This clonotype has just a few counts. The rearrangement uses TRBV29-1 and TRBJ1-2; a possible D gene is TRBD1 (6 bases). CDR1 and CDR2 (germline): SQVTM, ANQGSEA. This CDR3 is built from 13 residues. Trimming removed 2 bases from V and 3 bases from J, with 10 bases in between. CDR3 protein: CSVEPGHYYGYTF. The DNA of the CDR3 is TGCAGCGTTGAACCGGGACATTACTATGGCTACACCTTC.

The chain has TRBV20-1 and TRBJ2-1; 9 bases map to TRBD2. Germline-derived CDR1 and CDR2 are DFQATT and SNEGSKA (reference sequence). CDR3 length: 18 residues. V shed 0 bases and J 4 bases; nucleotides not matched to a gene: 13. CDR3 protein: CSARDTSRAGGYYNEQFF. The CDR3 DNA sequence: TGCAGTGCTAGAGATACGAGTAGGGCGGGGGGGTATTACAATGAGCAGTTCTTC.

The chain employs TRBV12-3 or TRBV12-4 and TRBJ1-3; tentative D call: TRBD1 (6 bases). The V and J ends lost 0 bases and 4 bases respectively, with 10 bases between them. The CDR3 sequence is 15 residues long. The CDR3 is CASSLAGTRGNTIYF. In nucleotides, the CDR3 is TGTGCCAGCAGTTTAGCCGGGACACGCGGAAACACCATATATTTT.

The chain joins TRBV20-1 to TRBJ2-6; D tentatively fits TRBD1 or TRBD2 (6 bases each). Trimming took off 3 bases at V and 0 bases at J, with 18 bases between the two ends. The CDR3 is 18 amino acids. Per the germline V gene, CDR1 is DFQATT and CDR2 is SNEGSKA (reference sequence). The CDR3 loop reads CSASWLTGRISGANVLTF. In nucleotides, the CDR3 is TGCAGTGCTAGTTGGCTTACAGGGAGGATCTCTGGGGCCAACGTCCTGACTTTC.